These 10 T cell receptor beta chains were sequenced from one sample in a study of cytomegalovirus exposure and HLA in healthy donors. This PCR relied on a set of 60 Vbeta primers and 13 Jbeta primers. The method was immunoSEQ multiplex PCR; TCRdb's version includes in-frame clones alone and lacks a portion of them. The sample shows some 140,000 clones, around 75% of them seen only once. Sequenced: PBMCs. These TCRs come from a female donor in good health and CMV-seronegative.

The chain combines TRBV7-2 with TRBJ2-1, with D possibly TRBD2 on 6 matching bases. Deletions cut 0 bases from V and 9 bases from J, with 9 bases between. The germline CDR1 and CDR2 sequences are SGHTA and FQGNSA. The CDR3 loop spans 13 amino acids. CDR3 DNA: TGTGCCAGCAGCTTAGCGCGGGGAGTTGAGCAGTTCTTC. This encodes CASSLARGVEQFF.

This clone was picked up a small number of times. In DNA, the CDR3 is TGCGCCAGCAGCCAAGCCGGGGAGGAGCAGTTCTTC. Residues: CASSQAGEEQFF. The rearrangement joins TRBV4-1 to TRBJ2-1, with D possibly being TRBD2 (5 bases). The V and J ends lost 1 base and 10 bases respectively, with 8 bases between them. CDR1 MGHRA and CDR2 YSYEKL come from the germline V gene. This CDR3 spans 12 amino acids.

This sequence joins TRBV7-8 and TRBJ2-2, with 10 bases that match TRBD1. Trimming cost V 7 bases and J 5 bases; bases outside gene matches: 7. The CDR3 runs 15 residues. Germline V CDR1 and CDR2: SGHVS, FQNEAQ. Here the CDR3 reads CASIPGQGMTGELFF. DNA of the CDR3: TGTGCCAGCATCCCGGGACAGGGGATGACCGGGGAGCTGTTTTTT.

This sequence joins TRBV29-1 and TRBJ1-1, with TRBD1 matching 8 bases. Looked up from germline, CDR1 is SQVTM and CDR2 is ANQGSEA. V gave up 4 bases and J gave up 3 bases; unmatched junction bases: 7. This CDR3 has 14 residues. CDR3 nucleotides: TGCAGCGTTGTGATCACAGGGGGGCACACTGAAGCTTTCTTT. Translation gives CSVVITGGHTEAFF.

This clone is a singleton in its sample. The J gene is TRBJ2-7, the V gene TRBV4-1; D is undetermined. Germline CDR1 reads MGHRA; CDR2 reads YSYEKL. V was clipped by 0 bases and J by 3 bases, with 12 bases between them. The CDR3 sequence is 15 residues long. The CDR3 spells CASSQDYNRNYEQYF. CDR3 in DNA: TGCGCCAGCAGCCAAGATTATAACAGAAACTACGAGCAGTACTTC.

This clone appeared a few times. The chain carries TRBV5-1 and TRBJ2-7; 10 bases map to TRBD1. The CDR3 runs to 15 residues. After removal of 2 bases from V and 4 bases from J, the junction contained 6 bases not matched to a gene. CDR1 is SGHRS and CDR2 is YFSETQ in the germline V gene. The CDR3: CASSFLGQGEYEQYF. CDR3 DNA: TGCGCCAGCAGCTTCCTTGGACAGGGGGAGTACGAGCAGTACTTC.

The chain is built from TRBV7-9 and TRBJ2-7; D is uncertain. Germline-derived CDR1 and CDR2 are SEHNR and FQNEAQ (reference sequence). V lost 5 bases and J lost 7, with 18 bases in between. CDR3 length: 14 residues. The CDR3 sequence is CASSGIGSPGEQYF. The CDR3 nucleotides read TGTGCCAGCAGCGGAATTGGAAGCCCCGGGGAGCAGTACTTC. The whole variable domain, remainder taken from reference TRBV7-9 and TRBJ2-7, is DTGVSQNPRHKITKRGQNVTFRCDPISEHNRLYWYRQTLGQGPEFLTYFQNEAQLEKSRLLSDRFSAERPKGSFSTLEIQRTEQGDSAMYLCASSGIGSPGEQYFGPGTRLTVT.

The chain couples TRBV9 to TRBJ2-2; weak D call: TRBD2 (7 bases). Per the germline V gene, CDR1 is SGDLS and CDR2 is YYNGEE. V was trimmed by 5 bases and J by 5 bases, leaving 16 bases between them. The CDR3 extends over 15 amino acids. The CDR3 nucleotides read TGTGCCAGCAGTCCGGGCGGGGGCGGGACCGGGGAGCTGTTTTTT. It specifies CASSPGGGGTGELFF.

The rearrangement uses TRBV9 and TRBJ2-1; D not resolved. This CDR3 is built from 13 residues. V lost 7 bases and J lost 4, with 12 bases in between. Germline V gives CDR1 SGDLS, CDR2 YYNGEE. CDR3 nucleotide sequence: TGTGCCAGCGGAGAGTCTGGGTACAATGAGCAGTTCTTC. Protein sequence: CASGESGYNEQFF.

This chain uses TRBV5-4 with TRBJ2-1; 9 bases are a match to TRBD2. V lost 0 bases and J lost 6; bases outside the gene matches: 13. This CDR3 is 18 amino acids long. Germline CDR1 and CDR2: SGHNT and YYREEE (reference sequence). The CDR3 region has the DNA TGTGCCAGCAGCTTGGGAGCTAGCGGGGTAGGTGGGGCCAATGAGCAGTTCTTC. Its protein product is CASSLGASGVGGANEQFF.